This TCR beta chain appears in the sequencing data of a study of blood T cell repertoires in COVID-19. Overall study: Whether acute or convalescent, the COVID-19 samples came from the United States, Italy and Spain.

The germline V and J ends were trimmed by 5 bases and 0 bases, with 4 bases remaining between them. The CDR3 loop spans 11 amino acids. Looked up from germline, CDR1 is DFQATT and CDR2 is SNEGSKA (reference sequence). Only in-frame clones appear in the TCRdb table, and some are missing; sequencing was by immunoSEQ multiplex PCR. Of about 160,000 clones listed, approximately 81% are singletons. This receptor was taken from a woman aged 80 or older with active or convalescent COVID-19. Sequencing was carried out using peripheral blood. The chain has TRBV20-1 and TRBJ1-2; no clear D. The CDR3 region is CSASANYGYTF. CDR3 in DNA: TGCAGTGCTTCGGCTAACTATGGCTACACCTTC.